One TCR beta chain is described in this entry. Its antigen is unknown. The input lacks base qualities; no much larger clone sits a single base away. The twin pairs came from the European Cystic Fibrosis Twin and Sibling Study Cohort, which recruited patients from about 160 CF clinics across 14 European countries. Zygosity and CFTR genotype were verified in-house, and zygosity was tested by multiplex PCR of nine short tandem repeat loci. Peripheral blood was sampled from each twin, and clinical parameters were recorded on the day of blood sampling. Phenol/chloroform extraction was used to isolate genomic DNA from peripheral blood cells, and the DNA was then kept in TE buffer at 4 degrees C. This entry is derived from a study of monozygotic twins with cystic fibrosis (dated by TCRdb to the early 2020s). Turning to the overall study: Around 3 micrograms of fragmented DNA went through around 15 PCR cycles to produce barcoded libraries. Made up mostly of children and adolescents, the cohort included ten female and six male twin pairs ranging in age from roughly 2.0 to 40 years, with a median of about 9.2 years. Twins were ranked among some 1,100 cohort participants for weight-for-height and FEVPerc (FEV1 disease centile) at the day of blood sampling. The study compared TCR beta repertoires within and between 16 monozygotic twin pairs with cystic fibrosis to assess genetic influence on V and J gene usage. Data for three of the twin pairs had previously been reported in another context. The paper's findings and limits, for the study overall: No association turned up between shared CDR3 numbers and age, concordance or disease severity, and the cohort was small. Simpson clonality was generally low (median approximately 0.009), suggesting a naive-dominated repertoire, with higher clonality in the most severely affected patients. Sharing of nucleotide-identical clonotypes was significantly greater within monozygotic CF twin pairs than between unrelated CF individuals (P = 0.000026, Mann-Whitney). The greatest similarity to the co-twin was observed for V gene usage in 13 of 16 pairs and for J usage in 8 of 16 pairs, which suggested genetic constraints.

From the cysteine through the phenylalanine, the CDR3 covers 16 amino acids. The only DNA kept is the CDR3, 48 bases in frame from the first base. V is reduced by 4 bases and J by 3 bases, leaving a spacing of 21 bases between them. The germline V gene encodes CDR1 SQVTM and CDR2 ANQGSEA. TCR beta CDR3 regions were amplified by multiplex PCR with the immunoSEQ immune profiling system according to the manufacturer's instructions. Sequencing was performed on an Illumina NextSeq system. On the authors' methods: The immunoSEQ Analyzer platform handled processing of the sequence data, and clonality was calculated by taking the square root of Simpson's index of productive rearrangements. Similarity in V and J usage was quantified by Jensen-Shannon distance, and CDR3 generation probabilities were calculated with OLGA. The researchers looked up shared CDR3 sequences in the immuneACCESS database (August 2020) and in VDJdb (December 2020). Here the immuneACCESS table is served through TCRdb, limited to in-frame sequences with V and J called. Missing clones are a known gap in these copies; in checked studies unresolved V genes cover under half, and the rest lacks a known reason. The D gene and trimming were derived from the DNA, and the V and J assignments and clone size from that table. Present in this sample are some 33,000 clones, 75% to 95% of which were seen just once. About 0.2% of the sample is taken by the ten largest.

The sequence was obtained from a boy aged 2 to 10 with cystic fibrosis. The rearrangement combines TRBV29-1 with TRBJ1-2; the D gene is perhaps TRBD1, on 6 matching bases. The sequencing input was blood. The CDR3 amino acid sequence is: CSVGAGRGGADYGYTF. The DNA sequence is TGCAGCGTTGGAGCCGGGAGGGGGGGCGCAGACTATGGCTACACCTTC. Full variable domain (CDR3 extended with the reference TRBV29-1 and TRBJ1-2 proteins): SAVISQKPSRDICQRGTSLTIQCQVDSQVTMMFWYRQQPGQSLTLIATANQGSEATYESGFVIDKFPISRPNLTFSTLTVSNMSPEDSSIYLCSVGAGRGGADYGYTFGSGTRLTVV.